This entry lists 26 T cell receptor beta chains sequenced from one sample in a study of cytomegalovirus exposure and HLA in healthy donors. The primer mix had 60 Vbeta and 13 Jbeta primers. Libraries were prepared by immunoSEQ multiplex PCR; TCRdb keeps only in-frame clonotypes and omits some of them. There are more than 65,000 clones in the sample; roughly four fifths occur only once, and under 2.5% lies in the top ten. Sequenced sample: PBMCs. The receptor set was obtained from a young man in good health and CMV-seronegative.

The genes are TRBV5-5 and TRBJ1-5; D is ambiguous. Germline V gives CDR1 SGHKS, CDR2 YYEKEE (reference sequence). The CDR3 is 15 amino acids. The germline V and J ends were trimmed by 4 bases and 0 bases, with 11 bases remaining between them. CDR3 sequence reads: CASSRDGYSNQPQHF. CDR3 nucleotide sequence: TGTGCCAGCAGCCGTGACGGGTATAGCAATCAGCCCCAGCATTTT.

This sequence joins TRBV5-1 and TRBJ1-1, with D uncertain. The germline V gene encodes CDR1 SGHRS and CDR2 YFSETQ. The CDR3 runs to 13 residues. Between the trimmed V and J ends, which lost 4 bases and 1 base, there was a span of 8 bases. CDR3 loop: CASSPPGNTEAFF. The CDR3 nucleotides read TGCGCCAGCAGCCCGCCGGGGAACACTGAAGCTTTCTTT.

This chain uses TRBV5-1 with TRBJ1-3; D uncertain. V lost 9 bases to trimming and J lost 2 bases, with 15 bases between them. CDR3 size: 14 residues. Germline V lookup: CDR1 SGHRS, CDR2 YFSETQ. The CDR3: CATRTKRAGNTIYF. As DNA, the CDR3 is TGCGCCACCAGAACAAAGAGGGCTGGAAACACCATATATTTT.

This chain connects TRBV7-6 to TRBJ1-5, with a weak D call TRBD1 (5 bases). This CDR3 spans 14 amino acids. V lost 0 bases, J lost 5 bases, and 8 bases lay in between. Germline lookup yields CDR1 SGHVS and CDR2 FNYEAQ. This CDR3 reads CASSLAEGDQPQHF. Written as DNA, the CDR3 is TGTGCCAGCAGCTTAGCAGAAGGGGATCAGCCCCAGCATTTT. The variable domain in full, with the rest retrieved from reference TRBV7-6 and TRBJ1-5, is GAGVSQSPRYKVTKRGQDVALRCDPISGHVSLYWYRQALGQGPEFLTYFNYEAQQDKSGLPNDRFSAERPEGSISTLTIQRTEQRDSAMYRCASSLAEGDQPQHFGDGTRLSIL.

The chain employs TRBV19 and TRBJ1-1; no definite D call. V was shortened by 9 bases and J by 4 bases, with 24 bases between the two germline ends. The length of the CDR3 is 16 residues. Germline V CDR1 and CDR2: LNHDA, SQIVND (reference sequence). The CDR3: CASQIGRGLMSTEAFF. CDR3 coding DNA: TGTGCCAGCCAGATCGGGAGAGGATTGATGAGCACTGAAGCTTTCTTT. The full variable domain, with the rest looked up from reference TRBV19 and TRBJ1-1, is DGGITQSPKYLFRKEGQNVTLSCEQNLNHDAMYWYRQDPGQGLRLIYYSQIVNDFQKGDIAEGYSVSREKKESFPLTVTSAQKNPTAFYLCASQIGRGLMSTEAFFGQGTRLTVV.

This chain connects TRBV27 to TRBJ2-2; 7 bases match TRBD2. Germline CDR1 and CDR2: MNHEY and SMNVEV (reference sequence). V dropped 4 bases and J dropped 5; count of bases not matched to a gene: 7. The CDR3 has 15 amino acids. CDR3 amino acids: CASSSLGGRTGELFF. In DNA form, the CDR3 reads TGTGCCAGCAGTTCCTTGGGAGGGCGAACCGGGGAGCTGTTTTTT.

This clone was seen a few times. The V gene is TRBV30, the J gene TRBJ1-3, with D tentatively TRBD1 (6 bases). The germline V gene has CDR1 GTSNPN and CDR2 SVGIG (reference sequence). Trimming removed 0 bases from V and 2 bases from J, with 8 bases in between. The CDR3 has 14 residues. The CDR3 here is CAWSVAGAGNTIYF. CDR3 DNA sequence: TGTGCCTGGAGTGTAGCAGGGGCTGGAAACACCATATATTTT.

This chain links TRBV28 with TRBJ1-1; D not certain. The CDR3 is made up of 15 amino acids. The V end lost 5 bases, the J end lost 8 bases, and 21 bases lay between the germline ends. CDR1 is MDHEN, CDR2 SYDVKM, per germline. CDR3 bases: TGTGCCAGCAGTATCCCACTCCCTGAGGGCAAGGAAGCTTTCTTT. Translating gives CASSIPLPEGKEAFF.

The rearrangement links TRBV18 to TRBJ2-7, with TRBD1 identical over 12 bases. Unmatched junction bases numbered 4, after V lost 1 base and J lost 3 bases. From germline, CDR1 is KGHSH and CDR2 LQKENI. This CDR3 comprises 16 residues. The CDR3 protein is CASSPRDRGLDYEQYF. CDR3 coding DNA: TGTGCCAGCTCACCACGGGACAGGGGGCTTGACTACGAGCAGTACTTC. The variable domain in full, completed from reference TRBV18 and TRBJ2-7, reads NAGVMQNPRHLVRRRGQEARLRCSPMKGHSHVYWYRQLPEEGLKFMVYLQKENIIDESGMPKERFSAEFPKEGPSILRIQQVVRGDSAAYFCASSPRDRGLDYEQYFGPGTRLTVT.

On this clone: The junction does not match germline at one end; this may be a read error. V usage is TRBV29-1 and J usage is TRBJ2-1; 7 bases line up with TRBD1. Germline V gene sequence: CDR1 SQVTM, CDR2 ANQGSEA. The CDR3 covers 16 residues. The CDR3 loop reads CSVEDRQGWSCNEQFF. The CDR3 coding sequence is TGCAGCGTTGAAGATCGACAGGGTTGGTCCTGCAATGAGCAGTTCTTC.

This clone turned up a few times. The genes are TRBV6-1 and TRBJ1-1, with 11 bases that match TRBD1. The V and J ends lost 6 bases and 4 bases, in that order; junction bases with no gene match: 4. The CDR3 totals 14 residues. Germline V gene lookup returns CDR1 MNHNS and CDR2 SASEGT. This CDR3 reads CASSAGTGGTEAFF. The CDR3, as DNA: TGTGCCAGCAGCGCCGGGACAGGGGGCACTGAAGCTTTCTTT.

This rearrangement joins TRBV28 to TRBJ2-1; 9 bases match TRBD1. From germline, CDR1 is MDHEN and CDR2 SYDVKM. The CDR3 length is 13 residues. V shed 6 bases and J 8 bases; nucleotides not matched to a gene: 5. The chain's CDR3 is CASRGTGLHEQFF. In DNA form, the CDR3 reads TGTGCCAGCAGGGGGACAGGGCTGCATGAGCAGTTCTTC. Variable domain in full (rest from reference TRBV28 and TRBJ2-1): DVKVTQSSRYLVKRTGEKVFLECVQDMDHENMFWYRQDPGLGLRLIYFSYDVKMKEKGDIPEGYSVSREKKERFSLILESASTNQTSMYLCASRGTGLHEQFFGPGTRLTVL.

V and J are TRBV28 and TRBJ1-2; TRBD1 matches 7 bases. V dropped 3 bases and J dropped 0; count of bases not matched to a gene: 4. Germline V lookup: CDR1 MDHEN, CDR2 SYDVKM. The CDR3 contains 15 residues. This chain's CDR3 is CASSFGDRSNYGYTF. In DNA form, the CDR3 reads TGTGCCAGCAGTTTCGGGGACAGATCTAACTATGGCTACACCTTC.

The V call is TRBV6-5, the J call TRBJ2-1; 8 bases match TRBD1. This CDR3 region has 14 residues. Looked up from germline, CDR1 is MNHEY and CDR2 is SVGAGI. The V and J ends lost 5 bases and 8 bases, in that order; junction bases with no gene match: 8. CDR3 region: CASSTRQGIYEQFF. Here the CDR3 DNA reads TGTGCCAGCAGTACCCGACAGGGGATTTATGAGCAGTTCTTC.

The chain carries TRBV7-6 and TRBJ1-4; D ambiguous. Germline V gene lookup returns CDR1 SGHVS and CDR2 FNYEAQ. V lost 5 bases to trimming and J lost 8 bases, with 15 bases between them. The CDR3 is made up of 14 amino acids. CDR3 in DNA: TGTGCCAGCAGCAAGCCGGGGATAGGGGAAAAACTGTTTTTT. This translates into CASSKPGIGEKLFF. The whole variable domain, filled in from reference TRBV7-6 and TRBJ1-4, reads GAGVSQSPRYKVTKRGQDVALRCDPISGHVSLYWYRQALGQGPEFLTYFNYEAQQDKSGLPNDRFSAERPEGSISTLTIQRTEQRDSAMYRCASSKPGIGEKLFFGSGTQLSVL.

The chain links TRBV19 to TRBJ1-2; D not certain. V dropped 3 bases and J dropped 1 base, with 6 bases sitting between them. The CDR3 is made up of 13 amino acids. The germline CDR1 and CDR2 sequences are LNHDA and SQIVND (reference sequence). CDR3 nucleotides: TGTGCCAGTAGTATCAATGTTAACTATGGCTACACCTTC. It yields the protein CASSINVNYGYTF.

The V and J genes are TRBV2 and TRBJ2-3, with a tentative D call TRBD2 (6 bases). Per the germline V gene, CDR1 is SNHLY and CDR2 is FYNNEI. CDR3 size: 15 residues. Deletions cut 3 bases from V and 6 bases from J, with 16 bases between. CDR3 bases: TGTGCCAGCAGTGAGGAGGGCGGGTCAGGCGATACGCAGTATTTT. This translates into CASSEEGGSGDTQYF.

The genes are TRBV27 and TRBJ1-6; D is perhaps TRBD1 (6 bases). CDR3 length: 14 residues. The V end was cut by 6 bases, the J end by 6 bases, with 12 bases between. The germline V gene has CDR1 MNHEY and CDR2 SMNVEV (reference sequence). CDR3 nucleotide sequence: TGTGCCAGCAGGGCCGGACAGTTTAATTCACCCCTCCACTTT. This encodes CASRAGQFNSPLHF.

The chain employs TRBV18 and TRBJ1-6; 7 nucleotides match TRBD1. Per the germline V gene, CDR1 is KGHSH and CDR2 is LQKENI. The J segment lost 7 bases and the V segment lost 6 bases, leaving 3 bases of the junction unmatched. The CDR3 length is 13 residues. Here the CDR3 DNA reads TGTGCCAGCTCCGCGGGACAGAATTCACCCCTCCACTTT. It encodes CASSAGQNSPLHF. Drawing the rest from reference TRBV18 and TRBJ1-6, the complete variable domain is NAGVMQNPRHLVRRRGQEARLRCSPMKGHSHVYWYRQLPEEGLKFMVYLQKENIIDESGMPKERFSAEFPKEGPSILRIQQVVRGDSAAYFCASSAGQNSPLHFGNGTRLTVT.

This chain joins TRBV28 and TRBJ2-2; weak D call: TRBD1 (5 bases). From germline, CDR1 is MDHEN and CDR2 SYDVKM. V was cut by 4 bases and J by 7 bases, with 19 bases left in between. This CDR3 has 16 amino acids. The CDR3 spells CASSYSRVGVNGELFF. The CDR3 DNA is TGTGCCAGCAGTTACTCCCGGGTAGGGGTGAACGGGGAGCTGTTTTTT.

This chain connects TRBV28 to TRBJ1-5, with TRBD1 matching 7 bases. CDR1 MDHEN and CDR2 SYDVKM come from the germline V gene. The CDR3 length is 16 residues. Losses at the gene ends were 4 bases for V and 3 bases for J; bases not matched to a gene: 9. Written as DNA, the CDR3 is TGTGCCAGCAGTTCCACCTCGGGACAGTCCAATCAGCCCCAGCATTTT. It translates to CASSSTSGQSNQPQHF.

The chain is built from TRBV19 and TRBJ1-2; no firm D call. Germline lookup yields CDR1 LNHDA and CDR2 SQIVND (reference sequence). The V gene lost 6 bases and the J gene lost 8 bases, with 16 bases spanning the gap. The CDR3 runs to 13 residues. The CDR3 DNA reads as TGTGCCAGTAGGGCCGGGTTAGGTCGCGGCTACACCTTC. The encoded protein is CASRAGLGRGYTF.

The genes are TRBV19 and TRBJ2-7, with TRBD1 identical over 8 bases. Losses at the gene ends were 3 bases for V and 4 bases for J; bases not matched to a gene: 5. The CDR3 spans 14 residues. Germline V gives CDR1 LNHDA, CDR2 SQIVND (reference sequence). CDR3 nucleotide sequence: TGTGCCAGTAGTATCGGACAGGGTGGTTACGAGCAGTACTTC. As protein: CASSIGQGGYEQYF.

The V and J genes are TRBV28 and TRBJ2-3, with D possibly being TRBD2 (6 bases). The CDR3 totals 17 residues. V was clipped by 8 bases and J by 6 bases, with 27 bases between them. Germline V gene sequence: CDR1 MDHEN, CDR2 SYDVKM. The DNA of the CDR3 is TGTGCCAGCTTTCCTCCTTCTAGCGTAACCCGTAGTGATACGCAGTATTTT. Translated, it gives CASFPPSSVTRSDTQYF. The whole variable domain, filled in from reference TRBV28 and TRBJ2-3, reads DVKVTQSSRYLVKRTGEKVFLECVQDMDHENMFWYRQDPGLGLRLIYFSYDVKMKEKGDIPEGYSVSREKKERFSLILESASTNQTSMYLCASFPPSSVTRSDTQYFGPGTRLTVL.

This clone was observed a few times. The V gene is TRBV6-5, the J gene TRBJ2-7; a possible D gene is TRBD1 (6 bases). This CDR3 region has 14 residues. From germline, CDR1 is MNHEY and CDR2 SVGAGI. The V end lost 8 bases, the J end lost 2 bases, and 16 bases lay between the germline ends. CDR3 protein: CASGVQGLPYEQYF. The CDR3 coding sequence is TGTGCCAGCGGTGTACAGGGTCTACCCTACGAGCAGTACTTC.

This CDR3 reads CASSLNRGTQYF. Here the CDR3 DNA reads TGTGCCAGCAGCTTAAATCGGGGTACGCAGTATTTT. The rearrangement joins TRBV7-3 to TRBJ2-3, with D possibly matching TRBD2 (5 bases). V was pared by 1 base and J by 8 bases, with 7 bases between. Germline V CDR1 and CDR2: SGHTA, FQGTGA. This CDR3 is 12 amino acids long. The variable domain in full, completed from reference TRBV7-3 and TRBJ2-3, reads GAGVSQTPSNKVTEKGKYVELRCDPISGHTALYWYRQSLGQGPEFLIYFQGTGAADDSGLPNDRFFAVRPEGSVSTLKIQRTERGDSAVYLCASSLNRGTQYFGPGTRLTVL.